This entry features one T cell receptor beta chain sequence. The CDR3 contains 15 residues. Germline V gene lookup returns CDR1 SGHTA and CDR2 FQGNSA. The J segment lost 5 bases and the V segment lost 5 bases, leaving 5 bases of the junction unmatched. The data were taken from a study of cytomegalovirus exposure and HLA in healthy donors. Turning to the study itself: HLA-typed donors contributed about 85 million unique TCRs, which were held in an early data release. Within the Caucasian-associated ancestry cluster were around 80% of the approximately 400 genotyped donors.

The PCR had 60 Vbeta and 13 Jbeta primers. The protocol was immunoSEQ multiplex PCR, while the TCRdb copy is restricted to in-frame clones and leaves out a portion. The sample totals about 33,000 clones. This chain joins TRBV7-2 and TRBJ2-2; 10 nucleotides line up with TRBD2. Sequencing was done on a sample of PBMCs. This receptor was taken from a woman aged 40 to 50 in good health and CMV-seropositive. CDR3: CASSPVAGGTGELFF. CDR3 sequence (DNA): TGTGCCAGCAGCCCGGTAGCGGGGGGTACCGGGGAGCTGTTTTTT.